This entry lists 13 T cell receptor beta chains sequenced from one sample in a study of T cells in Graves' hyperthyroidism and ophthalmopathy. TCR beta CDR3 sequences were amplified from RNA transcripts. Initially, a first-round RT-PCR of the TCR CDR3 employed the HTBI primer set. TCRdb reprocessed the multiplex PCR reads via MiXCR and lists one record per CDR3 protein. The profile shows around 690,000 distinct CDR3 sequences, around 21% of them singletons. Sample: blood. These receptors were taken from a man aged 30 to 45 with Graves' ophthalmopathy.

This rearrangement joins TRBV30 to TRBJ2-1; 12 nucleotides match TRBD1. This CDR3 spans 14 amino acids. Losses at the gene ends were 6 bases for V and 9 bases for J; bases not matched to a gene: 9. CDR1 is GTSNPN, CDR2 SVGIG, per germline (reference sequence). The CDR3 nucleotides are TGTGCCTGCCTCCGGGACAGGGGGCGTGGTGAGCAGTTCTTC. Translation: CACLRDRGRGEQFF. Full variable domain (rest looked up from reference TRBV30 and TRBJ2-1): SQTIHQWPATLVQPVGSPLSLECTVEGTSNPNLYWYRQAAGRGLQLLFYSVGIGQISSEVPQNLSASRPQDRQFILSSKKLLLSDSGFYLCACLRDRGRGEQFFGPGTRLTVL.

This clonotype came up a few times. This chain joins TRBV20-1 and TRBJ1-5; TRBD1 is a possible D gene (5 bases). The germline V gene has CDR1 DFQATT and CDR2 SNEGSKA (reference sequence). The CDR3 is 12 amino acids. The V gene lost 0 bases and the J gene lost 7 bases, with 7 bases spanning the gap. CDR3 region: CSAREEGQPQHF. The CDR3 DNA reads as TGCAGTGCTAGAGAGGAGGGGCAGCCCCAGCATTTT.

This chain connects TRBV2 to TRBJ2-7; D possibly corresponds to TRBD1 (6 bases). This CDR3 is 12 amino acids long. Germline V lookup: CDR1 SNHLY, CDR2 FYNNEI. V lost 6 bases and J lost 5, with 11 bases in between. CDR3 amino acids: CASSTGYDEQYF. CDR3 coding DNA: TGTGCCAGCAGCACAGGGTACGACGAGCAGTACTTC.

The J gene is TRBJ2-1, the V gene TRBV30, with 13 bases aligning to TRBD2. The length of the CDR3 is 17 residues. Trimming removed 1 base from V and 4 bases from J; junction bases left unmatched: 7. Germline V gene sequence: CDR1 GTSNPN, CDR2 SVGIG (reference sequence). DNA for the CDR3: TGTGCCTGGAGTGGACTAGCGGGAGGCTTTCCTTACAATGAGCAGTTCTTC. It specifies CAWSGLAGGFPYNEQFF.

V is TRBV9 and J is TRBJ1-4, with TRBD1 matching over 10 bases. Germline assignment: CDR1 SGDLS and CDR2 YYNGEE. This CDR3 comprises 15 residues. V shed 3 bases, J shed 5 bases, and the junction held 4 bases outside the gene matches. For the CDR3, the DNA is TGTGCCAGCAGCGAGGGACAGGGGCGAAATGAAAAACTGTTTTTT. This gives the protein CASSEGQGRNEKLFF.

J is TRBJ1-5 and V is TRBV6-4; no reliable D call. Germline-derived CDR1 and CDR2 are MRHNA and SNTAGT. The CDR3 extends over 14 amino acids. V dropped 4 bases and J dropped 2 bases, with 9 bases sitting between them. DNA for the CDR3: TGTGCCAGCAGTGGGGAACACGGCAATCAGCCCCAGCATTTT. Translating it yields CASSGEHGNQPQHF.

This clonotype has at least ten counts. The rearrangement joins TRBV28 to TRBJ1-5; D is undetermined. V lost 7 bases to trimming and J lost 6 bases, with 16 bases between them. Germline V lookup: CDR1 MDHEN, CDR2 SYDVKM. The CDR3 has 14 residues. CDR3 loop: CASNMFRAGQPQHF. CDR3 nucleotides: TGTGCCAGCAACATGTTCCGGGCGGGTCAGCCCCAGCATTTT.

This clonotype was seen a handful of times. At one of its ends the junction is not consistent with the germline gene, which may arise from a read error. Here the CDR3 DNA reads TGTGCCAGCAGCCTAGGGACTAGCTGGGGAGATACGCAGTATTTT. Amino acid sequence: CASSLGTSWGDTQYF. The genes are TRBV13 and TRBJ2-3; 9 positions match TRBD2. This CDR3 region has 15 residues. Germline lookup yields CDR1 PRHDT and CDR2 FYEKMQ (reference sequence). The full variable domain, rest sourced from reference TRBV13 and TRBJ2-3, is AAGVIQSPRHLIKEKRETATLKCYPIPRHDTVYWYQQGPGQDPQFLISFYEKMQSDKGSIPDRFSAQQFSDYHSELNMSSLELGDSALYFCASSLGTSWGDTQYFGPGTRLTVL.

This clonotype was counted many times. The rearrangement joins TRBV13 to TRBJ2-1, with D perhaps TRBD1 (5 bases). The CDR3 extends over 14 amino acids. Trimming shortened V by 2 bases and J by 8 bases, and 13 bases separated the two germline ends. Germline V lookup: CDR1 PRHDT, CDR2 FYEKMQ (reference sequence). This chain's CDR3 is CASSLPGILDEQFF. In DNA form, the CDR3 reads TGTGCCAGCAGCTTACCAGGGATATTGGATGAGCAGTTCTTC.

A single count supports this clonotype. The chain couples TRBV7-9 to TRBJ2-3, with 13 bases fitting TRBD2. Germline assignment: CDR1 SEHNR and CDR2 FQNEAQ (reference sequence). The CDR3 contains 15 residues. V lost 4 bases and J lost 4; bases outside the gene matches: 2. CDR3 DNA sequence: TGTGCCAGCAGCTCACTAGCGGGAGGGCCAGATACGCAGTATTTT. Translating gives CASSSLAGGPDTQYF.

This chain links TRBV20-1 with TRBJ2-1; 7 bases are a match to TRBD1. The V and J ends lost 2 bases and 4 bases, in that order; junction bases with no gene match: 14. The CDR3 consists of 17 residues. Germline V gene lookup returns CDR1 DFQATT and CDR2 SNEGSKA (reference sequence). DNA for the CDR3: TGCAGTGCTAGACGACAGGGCGACTCTGCTAGGTACAATGAGCAGTTCTTC. Protein product: CSARRQGDSARYNEQFF.

This clonotype was picked up one time. It is likely a read error, because the conserved phenylalanine at the end of the CDR3 is missing. The V and J genes are TRBV28 and TRBJ2-5; TRBD2 might be the D (5 bases). CDR3 length: 15 amino acids. Germline CDR1 reads MDHEN; CDR2 reads SYDVKM. Trimming stripped 6 bases from V and 4 bases from J, with 18 bases between. In DNA form, the CDR3 reads TGTGCCAGCAGGGGGATCGAGGGCCTAAGAGAGACCCAGTACCTC. Protein: CASRGIEGLRETQYL.

A note on this clonotype: A read error may be the cause here, since a much bigger clone is one base away. The CDR3 loop is CASSTRDGGSNQPQHF. The CDR3 DNA sequence: TGTGCCAGCAGTACCCGGGACGGGGGAAGCAATCAGCCCCAGCATTTT. The rearrangement links TRBV12-3 or TRBV12-4 to TRBJ1-5; TRBD1 is a possible D gene (5 bases). There are 16 residues in the CDR3. The V gene lost 5 bases and the J gene lost 1 base, with 15 bases spanning the gap.